The 13 T cell receptor beta chains below come from one sample, sequenced in a study of blood T cell repertoires in COVID-19. Assay: immunoSEQ multiplex PCR; the TCRdb copy retains only in-frame clones and omits some. The data show more than 65,000 clones, with around three quarters seen just once and 35% to 40% held by the top ten. The material sequenced was peripheral blood. The receptor source for this set is a woman in her seventies with acute or convalescent COVID-19.

This chain connects TRBV6-2 or TRBV6-3 to TRBJ2-5; D ambiguous. V shed 4 bases and J shed 7 bases, with 10 bases lying between them. The CDR3 covers 12 residues. Germline V gene data show CDR1 as MNHEY and CDR2 as SVGEGT. CDR3: CASSSSPGTQYF. As DNA, the CDR3 is TGTGCCAGCAGTTCCTCACCGGGGACCCAGTACTTC.

The rearrangement links TRBV29-1 to TRBJ2-5; 10 bases align to TRBD2. The CDR3 loop spans 15 amino acids. Per germline, CDR1 SQVTM and CDR2 ANQGSEA. With 4 bases clipped from V and 4 bases from J, the junction kept 9 bases outside the gene matches. The CDR3 protein is CSVAPSGGDGETQYF. The CDR3 region has the DNA TGCAGCGTTGCCCCCAGCGGGGGGGATGGAGAGACCCAGTACTTC. Together with reference TRBV29-1 and TRBJ2-5, the CDR3 gives the full variable domain: SAVISQKPSRDICQRGTSLTIQCQVDSQVTMMFWYRQQPGQSLTLIATANQGSEATYESGFVIDKFPISRPNLTFSTLTVSNMSPEDSSIYLCSVAPSGGDGETQYFGPGTRLLVL.

The gene calls are TRBV2 and TRBJ2-7, with 13 bases matching TRBD2. The CDR3 is 17 amino acids. Germline lookup yields CDR1 SNHLY and CDR2 FYNNEI. V was clipped by 7 bases and J by 0 bases; unmatched bases: 9. CDR3: CASIPGLAGESSYEQYF. For the CDR3, the DNA is TGTGCCAGCATTCCCGGACTAGCGGGGGAGAGCTCCTACGAGCAGTACTTC.

The rearrangement links TRBV6-5 to TRBJ1-1; D is unclear. The ends were cut back, 10 bases at V and 0 bases at J, with 12 bases in the middle. This CDR3 is 13 amino acids long. Per germline, CDR1 MNHEY and CDR2 SVGAGI. Here the CDR3 reads CATMGRLNTEAFF. The CDR3 DNA follows: TGTGCCACCATGGGCAGACTGAACACTGAAGCTTTCTTT.

The chain uses TRBV7-2 and TRBJ2-5; tentative D call: TRBD2 (5 bases). The CDR3 has 16 residues. V was cut by 1 base and J by 5 bases, with 17 bases left in between. Germline CDR1 reads SGHTA; CDR2 reads FQGNSA. The CDR3 protein is CASSLVARTTGETQYF. CDR3 nucleotide sequence: TGTGCCAGCAGCTTAGTGGCGAGAACGACGGGGGAGACCCAGTACTTC. Based on the CDR3 plus reference TRBV7-2 and TRBJ2-5, the full variable domain is GAGVSQSPSNKVTEKGKDVELRCDPISGHTALYWYRQSLGQGLEFLIYFQGNSAPDKSGLPSDRFSAERTGGSVSTLTIQRTQQEDSAVYLCASSLVARTTGETQYFGPGTRLLVL.

As to this clone: This same CDR3 is encoded by further DNA sequences in the sample. V gene TRBV7-8 combines with J gene TRBJ2-5; the match to TRBD2 covers 9 bases. The germline V gene encodes CDR1 SGHVS and CDR2 FQNEAQ. The ends lost 2 bases at V and 4 bases at J; junction bases unmatched: 8. The CDR3 sequence is 16 residues long. The CDR3 is CASSLQAGGPGETQYF. The CDR3 DNA reads as TGTGCCAGCAGCTTACAGGCGGGAGGGCCCGGAGAGACCCAGTACTTC.

V gene TRBV2 combines with J gene TRBJ2-5, with D maybe TRBD1 (5 bases). CDR3 length: 13 amino acids. V was trimmed by 7 bases and J by 6 bases, leaving 15 bases between them. CDR1 and CDR2 (germline): SNHLY, FYNNEI. The CDR3 nucleotides read TGTGCCAGCAATGGGGTCAGGGTGAAGACCCAGTACTTC. It codes for CASNGVRVKTQYF. Full variable domain (rest looked up from reference TRBV2 and TRBJ2-5): EPEVTQTPSHQVTQMGQEVILRCVPISNHLYFYWYRQILGQKVEFLVSFYNNEISEKSEIFDDQFSVERPDGSNFTLKIRSTKLEDSAMYFCASNGVRVKTQYFGPGTRLLVL.

The V call is TRBV10-3, the J call TRBJ2-3, with D possibly matching TRBD2 (6 bases). The CDR3 totals 14 residues. Germline values: CDR1 ENHRY, CDR2 SYGVKD. V was clipped by 11 bases and J by 0 bases, with 15 bases between them. CDR3 protein: CAHGGDSSTDTQYF. The CDR3 DNA follows: TGTGCCCACGGCGGGGACTCTAGCACAGATACGCAGTATTTT.

This clone was found once. The chain joins TRBV5-1 to TRBJ1-1; perhaps TRBD1 as D (6 bases). Germline V gene data show CDR1 as SGHRS and CDR2 as YFSETQ. Trimming left V 0 bases short and J 11 bases short, with 8 bases between. CDR3 length: 11 residues. In DNA, the CDR3 is TGCGCCAGCAGCTTGGACAGGGAGGCTTTCTTT. Protein: CASSLDREAFF.

In this sample, this clone turned up once. The chain has TRBV18 and TRBJ2-7; the match to TRBD1 covers 9 bases. CDR1 KGHSH and CDR2 LQKENI come from the germline V gene. The junction had 3 bases not matched to a gene; V was cut back by 6 bases and J by 0 bases. This CDR3 region has 14 residues. The DNA of the CDR3 is TGTGCCAGCTCCCAGACAGGGGGCTCCTACGAGCAGTACTTC. Encoded protein: CASSQTGGSYEQYF.

The chain links TRBV6-5 to TRBJ1-2, with TRBD1 identical over 9 bases. The CDR3 contains 13 residues. CDR1 and CDR2 (germline): MNHEY, SVGAGI. J was trimmed by 6 bases and V by 7 bases; bases with no gene match: 6. The CDR3 nucleotides read TGTGCCAGCACCGACACAGGGGGCGATGGCTACACCTTC. The encoded protein is CASTDTGGDGYTF.

This chain uses TRBV6-5 with TRBJ1-4, with D possibly TRBD1 on 5 matching bases. CDR1 and CDR2 (germline): MNHEY, SVGAGI. V was trimmed by 0 bases and J by 2 bases, leaving 7 bases between them. This CDR3 spans 15 amino acids. The CDR3 spells CASSYSGGTNEKLFF. As DNA, the CDR3 is TGTGCCAGCAGTTACTCTGGGGGGACTAATGAAAAACTGTTTTTT.

This clone has just one count. The chain is built from TRBV6-1 and TRBJ1-2; tentatively, D is TRBD1 (5 bases). The CDR3 has 16 amino acids. Germline CDR1 is MNHNS and CDR2 is SASEGT. V was trimmed by 2 bases and J by 1 base, leaving 14 bases between them. DNA for the CDR3: TGTGCCAGCAGTGAATATAGGGGTGGTTTTAACTATGGCTACACCTTC. Translation: CASSEYRGGFNYGYTF.